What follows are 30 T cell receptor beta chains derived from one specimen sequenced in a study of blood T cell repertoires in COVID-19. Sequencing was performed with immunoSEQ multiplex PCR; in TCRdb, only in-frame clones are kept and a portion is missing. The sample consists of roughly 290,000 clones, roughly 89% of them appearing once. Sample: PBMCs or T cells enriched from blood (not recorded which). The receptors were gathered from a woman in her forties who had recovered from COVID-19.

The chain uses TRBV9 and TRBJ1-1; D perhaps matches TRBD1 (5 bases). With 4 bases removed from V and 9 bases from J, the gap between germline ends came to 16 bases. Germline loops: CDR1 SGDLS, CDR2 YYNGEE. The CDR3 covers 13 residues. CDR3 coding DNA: TGTGCCAGCAGCCCCCCCCGGGCAGGGCAAGCTTTCTTT. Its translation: CASSPPRAGQAFF.

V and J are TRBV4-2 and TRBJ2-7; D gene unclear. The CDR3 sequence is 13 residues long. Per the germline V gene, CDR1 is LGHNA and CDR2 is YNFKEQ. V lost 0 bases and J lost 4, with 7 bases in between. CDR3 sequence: CASSQEPGYEQYF. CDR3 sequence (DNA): TGTGCCAGCAGCCAAGAACCAGGTTACGAGCAGTACTTC.

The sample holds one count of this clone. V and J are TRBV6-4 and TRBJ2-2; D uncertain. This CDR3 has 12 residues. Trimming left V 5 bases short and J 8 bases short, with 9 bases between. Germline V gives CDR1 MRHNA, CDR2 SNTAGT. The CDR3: CASSTSTGELFF. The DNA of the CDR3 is TGTGCCAGCAGTACATCGACAGGGGAGCTGTTTTTT.

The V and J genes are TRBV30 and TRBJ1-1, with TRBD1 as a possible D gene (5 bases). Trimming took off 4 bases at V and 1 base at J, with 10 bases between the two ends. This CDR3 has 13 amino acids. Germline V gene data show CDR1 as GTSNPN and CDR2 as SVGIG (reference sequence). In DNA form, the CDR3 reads TGTGCCTGGATTCGGGGGACGAACACTGAAGCTTTCTTT. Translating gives CAWIRGTNTEAFF.

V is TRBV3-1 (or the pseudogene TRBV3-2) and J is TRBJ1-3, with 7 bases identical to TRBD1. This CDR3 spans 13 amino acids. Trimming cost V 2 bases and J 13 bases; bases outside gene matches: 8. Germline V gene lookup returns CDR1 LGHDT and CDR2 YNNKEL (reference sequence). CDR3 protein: CASSQILPGQIYF. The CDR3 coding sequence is TGTGCCAGCAGCCAAATACTGCCGGGACAGATATATTTT.

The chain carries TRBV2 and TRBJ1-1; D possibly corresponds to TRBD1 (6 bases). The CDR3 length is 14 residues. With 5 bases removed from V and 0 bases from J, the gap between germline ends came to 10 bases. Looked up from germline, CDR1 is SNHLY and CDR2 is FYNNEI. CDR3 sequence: CASSIRTVNTEAFF. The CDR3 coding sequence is TGTGCCAGCAGTATCCGGACAGTGAACACTGAAGCTTTCTTT. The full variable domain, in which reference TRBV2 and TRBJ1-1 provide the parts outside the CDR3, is EPEVTQTPSHQVTQMGQEVILRCVPISNHLYFYWYRQILGQKVEFLVSFYNNEISEKSEIFDDQFSVERPDGSNFTLKIRSTKLEDSAMYFCASSIRTVNTEAFFGQGTRLTVV.

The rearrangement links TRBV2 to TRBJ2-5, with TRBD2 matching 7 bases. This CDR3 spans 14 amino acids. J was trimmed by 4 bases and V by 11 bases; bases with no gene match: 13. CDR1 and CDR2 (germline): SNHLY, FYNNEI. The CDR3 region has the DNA TGTGCCGGAAAAAGGGCGGGAGTTCCAGAGACCCAGTACTTC. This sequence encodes CAGKRAGVPETQYF.

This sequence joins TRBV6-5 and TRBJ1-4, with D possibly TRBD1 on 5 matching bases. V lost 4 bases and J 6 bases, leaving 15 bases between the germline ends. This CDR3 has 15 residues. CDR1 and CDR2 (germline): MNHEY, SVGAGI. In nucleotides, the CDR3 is TGTGCCAGCAGTTTAACAGGCGCGGGGCATGAAAAACTGTTTTTT. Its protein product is CASSLTGAGHEKLFF.

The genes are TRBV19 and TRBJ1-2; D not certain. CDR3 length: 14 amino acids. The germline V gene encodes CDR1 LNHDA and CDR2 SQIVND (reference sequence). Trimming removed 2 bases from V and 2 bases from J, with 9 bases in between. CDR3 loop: CASSIFGNNYGYTF. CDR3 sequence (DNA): TGTGCCAGTAGTATATTTGGCAACAACTATGGCTACACCTTC.

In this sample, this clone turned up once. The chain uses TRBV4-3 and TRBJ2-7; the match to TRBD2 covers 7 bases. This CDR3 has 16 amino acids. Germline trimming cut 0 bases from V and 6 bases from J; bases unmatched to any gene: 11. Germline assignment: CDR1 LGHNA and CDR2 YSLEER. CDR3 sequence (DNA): TGCGCCAGCAGCCAAGATAGGGCGGGAGCTGCTCCCGAGCAGTACTTC. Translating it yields CASSQDRAGAAPEQYF.

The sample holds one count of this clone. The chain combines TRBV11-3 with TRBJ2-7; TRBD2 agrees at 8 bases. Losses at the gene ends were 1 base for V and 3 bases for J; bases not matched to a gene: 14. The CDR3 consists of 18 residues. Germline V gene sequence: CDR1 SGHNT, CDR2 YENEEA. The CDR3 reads CASSLAPPGLDIDYEQYF. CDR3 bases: TGTGCCAGCAGCTTAGCCCCCCCGGGACTAGACATAGACTACGAGCAGTACTTC.

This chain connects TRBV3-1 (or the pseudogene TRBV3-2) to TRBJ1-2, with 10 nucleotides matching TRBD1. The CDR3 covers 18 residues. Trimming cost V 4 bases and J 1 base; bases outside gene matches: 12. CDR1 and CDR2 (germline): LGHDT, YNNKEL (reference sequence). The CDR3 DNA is TGTGCCAGCAGCCCCTTCGGACAGGGGGTACCCCTTAACTATGGCTACACCTTC. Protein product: CASSPFGQGVPLNYGYTF.

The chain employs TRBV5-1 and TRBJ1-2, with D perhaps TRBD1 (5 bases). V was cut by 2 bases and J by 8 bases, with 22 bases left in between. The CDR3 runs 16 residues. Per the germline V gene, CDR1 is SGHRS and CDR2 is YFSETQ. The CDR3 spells CASSLGGAQNGVGYTF. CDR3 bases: TGCGCCAGCAGCTTAGGAGGGGCGCAGAACGGGGTAGGCTACACCTTC.

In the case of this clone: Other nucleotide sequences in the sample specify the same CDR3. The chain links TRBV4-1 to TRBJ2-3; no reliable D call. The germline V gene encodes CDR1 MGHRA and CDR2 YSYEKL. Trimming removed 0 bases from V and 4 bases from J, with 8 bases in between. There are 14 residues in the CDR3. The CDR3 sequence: CASSQDVIADTQYF. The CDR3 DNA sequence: TGCGCCAGCAGCCAAGATGTCATAGCAGATACGCAGTATTTT.

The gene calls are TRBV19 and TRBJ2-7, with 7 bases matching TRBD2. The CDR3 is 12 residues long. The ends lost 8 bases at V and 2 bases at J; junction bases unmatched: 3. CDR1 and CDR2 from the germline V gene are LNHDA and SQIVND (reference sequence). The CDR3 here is CASPGLAYEQYF. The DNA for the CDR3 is TGTGCCAGTCCTGGACTAGCCTACGAGCAGTACTTC.

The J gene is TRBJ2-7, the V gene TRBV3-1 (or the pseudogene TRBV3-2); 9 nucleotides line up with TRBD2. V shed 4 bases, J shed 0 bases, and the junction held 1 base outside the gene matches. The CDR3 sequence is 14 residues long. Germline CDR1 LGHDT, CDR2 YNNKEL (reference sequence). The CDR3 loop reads CASSLSGSSYEQYF. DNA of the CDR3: TGTGCCAGCAGCCTTAGCGGGAGCTCCTACGAGCAGTACTTC.

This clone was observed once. The CDR3 coding sequence is TGTGCCAGCAGCCGTCCCTCTAACTATGGCTACACCTTC. This encodes CASSRPSNYGYTF. The genes are TRBV7-9 and TRBJ1-2; D is ambiguous. The germline gives CDR1 SEHNR, CDR2 FQNEAQ (reference sequence). This CDR3 contains 13 residues. The ends were cut back, 5 bases at V and 0 bases at J, with 7 bases in the middle.

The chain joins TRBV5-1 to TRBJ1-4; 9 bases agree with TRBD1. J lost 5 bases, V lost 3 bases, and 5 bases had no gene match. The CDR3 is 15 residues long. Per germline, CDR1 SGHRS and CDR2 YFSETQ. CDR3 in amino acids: CASSYMTGGNEKLFF. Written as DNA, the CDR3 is TGCGCCAGCAGCTACATGACAGGGGGGAATGAAAAACTGTTTTTT.

The CDR3 sequence is CASSREGNSNQPQHF. The CDR3 DNA sequence: TGTGCCAGCAGTCGGGAGGGTAATAGCAATCAGCCCCAGCATTTT. The genes are TRBV27 and TRBJ1-5; D remains ambiguous. Germline CDR1 is MNHEY and CDR2 is SMNVEV (reference sequence). The V end was cut by 5 bases, the J end by 0 bases, with 11 bases between. There are 15 residues in the CDR3.

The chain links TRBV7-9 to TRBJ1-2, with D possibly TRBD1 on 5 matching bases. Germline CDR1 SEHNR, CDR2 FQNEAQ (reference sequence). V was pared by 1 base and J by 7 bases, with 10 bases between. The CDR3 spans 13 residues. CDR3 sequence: CASSLEGQGGYTF. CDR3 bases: TGTGCCAGCAGCTTAGAGGGGCAGGGTGGCTACACCTTC.

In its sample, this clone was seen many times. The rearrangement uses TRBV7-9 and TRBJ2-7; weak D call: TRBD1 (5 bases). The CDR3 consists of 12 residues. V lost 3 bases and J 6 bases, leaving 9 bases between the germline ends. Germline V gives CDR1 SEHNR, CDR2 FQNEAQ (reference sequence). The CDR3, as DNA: TGTGCCAGCAGCTTCGACAGAAGCGAGCAGTACTTC. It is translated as CASSFDRSEQYF.

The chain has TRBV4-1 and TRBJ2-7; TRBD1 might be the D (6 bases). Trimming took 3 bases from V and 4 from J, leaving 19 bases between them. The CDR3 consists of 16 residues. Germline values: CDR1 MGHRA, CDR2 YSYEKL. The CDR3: CASSHGSETGLYEQYF. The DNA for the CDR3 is TGCGCCAGCAGCCATGGGTCCGAGACAGGCTTATACGAGCAGTACTTC.

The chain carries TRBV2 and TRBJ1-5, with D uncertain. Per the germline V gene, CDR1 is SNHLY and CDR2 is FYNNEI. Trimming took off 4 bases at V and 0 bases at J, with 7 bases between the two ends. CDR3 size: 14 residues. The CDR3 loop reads CASSGEVSNQPQHF. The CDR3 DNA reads TGTGCCAGCAGTGGAGAGGTTAGCAATCAGCCCCAGCATTTT. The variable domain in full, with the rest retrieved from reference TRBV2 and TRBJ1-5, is EPEVTQTPSHQVTQMGQEVILRCVPISNHLYFYWYRQILGQKVEFLVSFYNNEISEKSEIFDDQFSVERPDGSNFTLKIRSTKLEDSAMYFCASSGEVSNQPQHFGDGTRLSIL.

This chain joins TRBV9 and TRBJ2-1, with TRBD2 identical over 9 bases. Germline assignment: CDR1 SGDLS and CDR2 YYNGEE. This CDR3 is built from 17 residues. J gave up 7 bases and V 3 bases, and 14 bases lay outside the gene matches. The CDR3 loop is CASSARVVLAGANEQFF. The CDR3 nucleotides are TGTGCCAGCAGCGCCAGAGTGGTACTAGCGGGCGCGAATGAGCAGTTCTTC.

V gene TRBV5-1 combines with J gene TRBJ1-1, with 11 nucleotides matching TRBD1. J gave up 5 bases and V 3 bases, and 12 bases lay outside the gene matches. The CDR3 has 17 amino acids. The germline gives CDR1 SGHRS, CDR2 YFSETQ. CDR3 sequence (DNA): TGCGCCAGCAGCTCGGGGACAGGGGGGGACTTGAGGACTGAAGCTTTCTTT. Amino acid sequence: CASSSGTGGDLRTEAFF.

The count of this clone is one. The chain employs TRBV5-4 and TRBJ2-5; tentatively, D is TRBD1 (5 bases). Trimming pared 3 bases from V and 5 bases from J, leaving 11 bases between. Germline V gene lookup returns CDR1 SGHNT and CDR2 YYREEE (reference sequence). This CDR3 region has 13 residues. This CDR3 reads CASSSERGETQYF. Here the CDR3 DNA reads TGTGCCAGCAGCTCCGAAAGGGGTGAGACCCAGTACTTC.

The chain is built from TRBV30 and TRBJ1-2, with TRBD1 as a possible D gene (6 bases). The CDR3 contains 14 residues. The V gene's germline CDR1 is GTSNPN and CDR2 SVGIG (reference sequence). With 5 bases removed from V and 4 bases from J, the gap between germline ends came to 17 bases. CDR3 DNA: TGTGCCTGGGCACCGACAGGCAGATTCTATGGCTACACCTTC. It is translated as CAWAPTGRFYGYTF.

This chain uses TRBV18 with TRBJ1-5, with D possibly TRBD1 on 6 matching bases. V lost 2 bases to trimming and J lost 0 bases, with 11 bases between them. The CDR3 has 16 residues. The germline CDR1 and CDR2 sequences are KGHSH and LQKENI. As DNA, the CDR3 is TGTGCCAGCTCACCAAAGACAGGATATAGCAATCAGCCCCAGCATTTT. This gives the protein CASSPKTGYSNQPQHF.

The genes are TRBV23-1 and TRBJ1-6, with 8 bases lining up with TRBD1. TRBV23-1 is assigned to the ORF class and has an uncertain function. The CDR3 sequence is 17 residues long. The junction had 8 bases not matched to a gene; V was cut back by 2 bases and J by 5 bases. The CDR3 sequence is CASSQRRGQEDNSPLHF. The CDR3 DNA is TGCGCCAGCAGTCAACGGCGGGGACAGGAAGATAATTCACCCCTCCACTTT.

The CDR3, as DNA: TGTGCCAGCAGCCCAGCTCTAGAGCGGAGCACAGATACGCAGTATTTT. Its translation: CASSPALERSTDTQYF. The V gene is TRBV5-6, the J gene TRBJ2-3, with D possibly TRBD2 on 5 matching bases. V gave up 4 bases and J gave up 0 bases, with 15 bases separating them. Germline V lookup: CDR1 SGHDT, CDR2 YYEEEE. The CDR3 runs 16 residues.